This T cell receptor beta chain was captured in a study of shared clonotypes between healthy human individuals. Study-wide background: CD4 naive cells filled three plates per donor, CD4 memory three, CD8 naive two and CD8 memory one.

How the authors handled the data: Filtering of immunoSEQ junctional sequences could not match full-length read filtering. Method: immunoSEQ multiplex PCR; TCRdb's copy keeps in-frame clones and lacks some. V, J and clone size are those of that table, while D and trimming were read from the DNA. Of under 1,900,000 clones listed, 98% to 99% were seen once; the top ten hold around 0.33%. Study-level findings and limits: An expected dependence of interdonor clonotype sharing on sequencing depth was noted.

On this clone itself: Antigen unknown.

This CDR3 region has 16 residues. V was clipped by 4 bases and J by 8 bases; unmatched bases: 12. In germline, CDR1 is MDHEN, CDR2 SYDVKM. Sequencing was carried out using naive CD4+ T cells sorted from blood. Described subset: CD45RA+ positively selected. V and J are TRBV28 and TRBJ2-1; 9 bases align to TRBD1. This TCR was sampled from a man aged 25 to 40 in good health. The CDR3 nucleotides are TGTGCCAGCAGTTCATTAACGGGACAGGGTAGGGATGAGCAGTTCTTC. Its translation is CASSSLTGQGRDEQFF.